This T cell receptor beta chain was recorded in a study of blood T cell repertoires in COVID-19. Looking at the study overall: T cells, B-cell-depleted T cells, or PBMCs provided the cDNA or gDNA that served as material.

TCRdb keeps only in-frame clones here, not all; method: immunoSEQ multiplex PCR. Of roughly 200,000 clones listed, about four fifths are singletons. The CDR3 totals 15 residues. Trimming cost V 5 bases and J 5 bases; bases outside gene matches: 3. Germline values: CDR1 SEHNR, CDR2 FQNEAQ (reference sequence). This TCR came from a woman aged 40 to 50 with COVID-19, enrolled during active disease. V is TRBV7-9 and J is TRBJ2-2; 12 bases are shared with TRBD2. The sample was peripheral blood. The CDR3 reads CASSKGLAGTGELFF. CDR3 nucleotides: TGTGCCAGCAGCAAGGGACTAGCGGGTACCGGGGAGCTGTTTTTT.